This T cell receptor beta chain emerged from a study of blood T cell repertoires in COVID-19. Here immunoSEQ multiplex PCR was the method, and the copy in TCRdb shows in-frame clones only, minus some. The sample includes around 120,000 clones, roughly 79% of them seen just once. Germline lookup yields CDR1 LGHNA and CDR2 YNFKEQ. This CDR3 region has 13 residues. Trimming removed 4 bases from V and 5 bases from J, with 11 bases in between. The TCR sequence derives from a man between 65 and 85 years old with acute or convalescent COVID-19. The J gene is TRBJ1-2, the V gene TRBV4-2; D not resolved. The material sequenced was peripheral blood. Written as DNA, the CDR3 is TGTGCCAGCAGCCCTCCCCGGGAATATGGCTACACCTTC. Translated, it gives CASSPPREYGYTF.